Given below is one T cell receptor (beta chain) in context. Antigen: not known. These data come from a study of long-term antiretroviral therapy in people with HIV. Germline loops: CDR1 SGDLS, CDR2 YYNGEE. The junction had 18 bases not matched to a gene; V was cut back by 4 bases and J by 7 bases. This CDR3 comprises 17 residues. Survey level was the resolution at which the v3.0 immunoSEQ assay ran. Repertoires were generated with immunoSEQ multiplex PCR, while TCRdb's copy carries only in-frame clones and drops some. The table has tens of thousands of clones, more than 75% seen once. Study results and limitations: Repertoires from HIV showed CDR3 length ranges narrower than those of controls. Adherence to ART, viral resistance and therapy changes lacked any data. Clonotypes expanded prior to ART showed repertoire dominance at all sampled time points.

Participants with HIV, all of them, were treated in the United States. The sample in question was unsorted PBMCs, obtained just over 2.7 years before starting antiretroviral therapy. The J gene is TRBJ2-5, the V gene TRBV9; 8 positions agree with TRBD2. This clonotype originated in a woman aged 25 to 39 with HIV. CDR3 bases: TGTGCCAGCAGCCCGGAGGACTCGGGGGGGCTTTCAGGGACCCAGTACTTC. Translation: CASSPEDSGGLSGTQYF.